A single sample gave rise to the 4 T cell receptor beta chains below, sequenced in a study of T cell responses to AZD1222 COVID-19 vaccine. Here immunoSEQ multiplex PCR was the method, and the copy in TCRdb shows in-frame clones only, minus some. The data hold more than 95,000 clones, with about 90% observed a single time. The sequences come from peripheral blood, collected on day 0 of AZD1222 vaccination. These receptors were taken from an adult in good health.

The chain links TRBV19 to TRBJ2-7, with 15 nucleotides matching TRBD2. Losses at the gene ends were 7 bases for V and 5 bases for J; bases not matched to a gene: 6. The CDR3 sequence is 15 residues long. CDR1 LNHDA and CDR2 SQIVND come from the germline V gene (reference sequence). The CDR3 loop reads CASTWTSGGADEQYF. Written as DNA, the CDR3 is TGTGCCAGTACATGGACTAGCGGGGGGGCCGACGAGCAGTACTTC.

CDR3 sequence (DNA): TGTGCCAGCAGCTCTAGGCGGGGGGGTACAGATACGCAGTATTTT. It codes for CASSSRRGGTDTQYF. V is TRBV7-2 and J is TRBJ2-3; 9 bases line up with TRBD2. The CDR3 contains 15 residues. The V gene's germline CDR1 is SGHTA and CDR2 FQGNSA. Trimming at V came to 4 bases and at J to 3 bases, leaving 5 bases not matched to a gene.

This clone has only a few counts. The chain carries TRBV11-2 and TRBJ1-2; 7 bases line up with TRBD1. The CDR3 consists of 13 residues. V dropped 8 bases and J dropped 4; count of bases not matched to a gene: 7. CDR1 is SGHAT, CDR2 FQNNGV, per germline. The CDR3 reads CASEGARGYGYTF. The CDR3 DNA reads TGTGCCAGCGAGGGGGCGCGAGGCTATGGCTACACCTTC.

J is TRBJ2-3 and V is TRBV24-1; the match to TRBD1 covers 7 bases. Germline V lookup: CDR1 KGHDR, CDR2 SFDVKD. Trimming cost V 2 bases and J 2 bases; bases outside gene matches: 9. This CDR3 region has 17 residues. Here the CDR3 reads CATSDSGTAGFTDTQYF. In DNA form, the CDR3 reads TGTGCCACCAGTGATTCGGGGACAGCCGGCTTCACAGATACGCAGTATTTT.